This entry is about one T cell receptor beta chain. Its binding antigen is unknown. No qualities accompany the bases; no much larger clone lies one base away. A distance of 17 bases separates the germline ends of V and J, which lose 3 bases and 2 bases respectively. The CDR3 sequence holds 17 residues, the cysteine and phenylalanine included. Only the CDR3 DNA is retained, 51 bases long and in frame from the first base. What this sample's treatment or condition label stands for: in vitro stimulation with specific CMV peptide epitopes to enrich CMV-specific T cells. These data belong to a study of T cell repertoires in cytomegalovirus infection (dated 2019 in TCRdb). Regarding the complete study: The peptide stimulations were aimed at well-studied HLA-B-restricted epitopes as well as recently identified HLA-C-restricted CMV epitopes, whose presentation resists viral immunomodulation. Donor HLA type was relevant to the analysis, as public TCR beta signatures indicated carriage of CMV infection together with the matching HLA type.

The data were produced on an Illumina HiSeq 1500. TCRdb reworked the public reads: Q25 trimming with fastp, MiXCR clone assembly, productive beta chains retained. Identical CDR3 protein sequences are pooled into one entry, listed with their most common genes and DNA. This sample has some 110,000 distinct CDR3 sequences in its table, and more than 25% of those were observed once. 58% of the sample lies in the top ten. Beyond this particular receptor, the publication reports: The ex vivo response was dominated by HLA-C-restricted CMV-specific TCR beta clonotypes, which also provided the single most frequent clonotype in two of eight donors. In both this cohort and an independent cohort of 352 donors, the cumulative frequency of public TCR beta family members distinguished carriers of CMV infection plus the relevant HLA type.

This specimen was CD8+ T cells from cultured PBMCs, taken from culture after CMV antigen stimulation. This clonotype originated in a human donor in good health (CMV status not recorded). Some clones in this sample may be carry-over from other donors' samples. The receptor chain draws on TRBV23-1 and TRBJ2-1; the D gene cannot be named for sure. TRBV23-1 has ORF status, its function being uncertain. The sequenced DNA is TGCGCCAGCAGTCAGGGTTCTCGAGTGTTCACCTACAATGAGCAGTTCTTC. Its translation is CASSQGSRVFTYNEQFF.